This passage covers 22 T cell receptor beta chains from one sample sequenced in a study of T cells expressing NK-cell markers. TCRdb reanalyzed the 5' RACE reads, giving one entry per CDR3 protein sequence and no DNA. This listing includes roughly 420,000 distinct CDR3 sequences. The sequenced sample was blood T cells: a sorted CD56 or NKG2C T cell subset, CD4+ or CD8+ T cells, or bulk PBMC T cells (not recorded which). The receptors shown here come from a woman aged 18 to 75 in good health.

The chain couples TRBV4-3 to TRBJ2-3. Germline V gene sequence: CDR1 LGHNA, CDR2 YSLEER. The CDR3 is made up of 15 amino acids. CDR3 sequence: CASSQDPYSTDTQYF.

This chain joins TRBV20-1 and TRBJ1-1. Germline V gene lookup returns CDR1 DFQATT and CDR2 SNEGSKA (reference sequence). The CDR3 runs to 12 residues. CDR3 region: CSAWRRSPEAFF.

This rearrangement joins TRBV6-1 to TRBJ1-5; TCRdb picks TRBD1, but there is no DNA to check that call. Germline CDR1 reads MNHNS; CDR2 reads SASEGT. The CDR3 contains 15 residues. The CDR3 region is CASTIQAYSNQPQHF.

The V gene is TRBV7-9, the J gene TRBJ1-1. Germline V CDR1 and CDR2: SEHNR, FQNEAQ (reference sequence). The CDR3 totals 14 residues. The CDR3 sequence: CASSLRRLNTEAFF.

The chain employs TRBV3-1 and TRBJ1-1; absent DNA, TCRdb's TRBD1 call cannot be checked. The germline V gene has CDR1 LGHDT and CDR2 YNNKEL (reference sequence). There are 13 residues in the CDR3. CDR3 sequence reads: CASSQGGSRVDFF.

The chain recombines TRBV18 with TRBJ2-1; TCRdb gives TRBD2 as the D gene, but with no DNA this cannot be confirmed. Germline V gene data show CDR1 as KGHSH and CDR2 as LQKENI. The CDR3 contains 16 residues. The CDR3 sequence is CASSPPGTPEGNEQFF.

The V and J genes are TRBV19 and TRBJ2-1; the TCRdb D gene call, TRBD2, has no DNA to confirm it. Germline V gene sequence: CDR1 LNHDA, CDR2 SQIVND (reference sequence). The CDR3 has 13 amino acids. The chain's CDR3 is CASLERAAGEQFF.

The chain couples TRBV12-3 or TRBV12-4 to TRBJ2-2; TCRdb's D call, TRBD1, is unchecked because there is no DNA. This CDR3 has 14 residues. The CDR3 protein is CASSLSGGGGELFF.

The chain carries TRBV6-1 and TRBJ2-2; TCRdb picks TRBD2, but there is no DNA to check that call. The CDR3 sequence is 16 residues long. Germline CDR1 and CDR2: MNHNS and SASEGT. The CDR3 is CASMSHSGTSRGELFF.

The CDR3 sequence: CASSNRGGPQHF. V is TRBV12-3 or TRBV12-4 and J is TRBJ1-5; TCRdb lists TRBD1, though no DNA is available to test this call. The CDR3 sequence is 12 residues long.

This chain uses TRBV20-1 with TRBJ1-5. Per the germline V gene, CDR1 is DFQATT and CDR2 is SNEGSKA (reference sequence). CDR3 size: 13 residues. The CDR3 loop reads CSARGAGPQPQHF.

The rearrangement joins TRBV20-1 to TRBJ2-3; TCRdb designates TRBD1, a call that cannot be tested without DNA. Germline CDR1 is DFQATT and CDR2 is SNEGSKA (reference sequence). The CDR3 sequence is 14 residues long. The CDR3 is CSATDPGRADTQYF.

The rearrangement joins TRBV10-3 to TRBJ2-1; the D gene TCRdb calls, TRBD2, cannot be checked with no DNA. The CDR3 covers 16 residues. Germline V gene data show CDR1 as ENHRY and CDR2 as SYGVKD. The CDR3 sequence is CAISDVLTSGNNEQFF.

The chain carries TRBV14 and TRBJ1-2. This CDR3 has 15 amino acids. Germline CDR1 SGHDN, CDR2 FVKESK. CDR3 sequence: CASSMSQNAFYGYTF. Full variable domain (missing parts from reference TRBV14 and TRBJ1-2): EAGVTQFPSHSVIEKGQTVTLRCDPISGHDNLYWYRRVMGKEIKFLLHFVKESKQDESGMPNNRFLAERTGGTYSTLKVQPAELEDSGVYFCASSMSQNAFYGYTFGSGTRLTVV.

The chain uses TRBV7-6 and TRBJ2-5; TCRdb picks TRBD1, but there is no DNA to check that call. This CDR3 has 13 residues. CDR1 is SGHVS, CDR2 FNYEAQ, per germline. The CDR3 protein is CASSLDGKETQYF.

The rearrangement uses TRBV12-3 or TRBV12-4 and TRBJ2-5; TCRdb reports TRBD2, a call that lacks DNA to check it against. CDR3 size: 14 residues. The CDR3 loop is CASSLEGNKETQYF.

CDR3 sequence: CASSSRVLYGYTF. The genes are TRBV7-9 and TRBJ1-2. Germline V gene sequence: CDR1 SEHNR, CDR2 FQNEAQ (reference sequence). This CDR3 has 13 amino acids.

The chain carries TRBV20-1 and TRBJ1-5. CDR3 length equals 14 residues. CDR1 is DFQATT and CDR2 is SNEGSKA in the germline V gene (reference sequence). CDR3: CSATPGQRNQPQHF.

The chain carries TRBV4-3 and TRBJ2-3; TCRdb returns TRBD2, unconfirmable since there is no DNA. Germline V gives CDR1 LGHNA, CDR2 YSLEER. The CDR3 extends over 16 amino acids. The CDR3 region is CASSQAPGLGTDTQYF.

The CDR3 region is CASSLGQRQSNQPQHF. V is TRBV6-5 and J is TRBJ1-5; no DNA is available, so the TRBD1 call from TCRdb remains unchecked. This CDR3 comprises 16 residues. The germline gives CDR1 MNHEY, CDR2 SVGAGI.

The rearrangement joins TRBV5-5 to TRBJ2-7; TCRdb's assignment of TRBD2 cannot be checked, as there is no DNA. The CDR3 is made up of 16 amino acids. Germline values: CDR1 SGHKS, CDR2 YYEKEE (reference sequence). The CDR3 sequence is CASSLNGLAGVYEQYF.

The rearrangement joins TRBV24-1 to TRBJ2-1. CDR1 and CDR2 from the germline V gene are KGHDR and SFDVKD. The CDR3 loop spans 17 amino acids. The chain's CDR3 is CATSGVSSSPAYNEQFF.